The sequence of this T cell receptor (beta chain) was determined in a study of cytomegalovirus exposure and HLA in healthy donors. The PCR ran on 60 Vbeta and 13 Jbeta primers. The table came from immunoSEQ multiplex PCR; TCRdb's copy has only in-frame clones and leaves some out. Of around 77,000 clones in the sample, about 84% are singletons; the top ten hold roughly 3.5%. The TCR sequence derives from a man between 35 and 55 years old in good health and CMV-seronegative. The sequenced sample consisted of PBMCs.

This CDR3 reads CASSLGLSGNTIYF. The CDR3, as DNA: TGTGCCAGCAGCCTAGGACTCTCTGGAAACACCATATATTTT. The chain links TRBV5-4 to TRBJ1-3; no firm D call. CDR1 is SGHNT and CDR2 is YYREEE in the germline V gene (reference sequence). Trimming shortened V by 4 bases and J by 0 bases, and 8 bases separated the two germline ends. This CDR3 region has 14 residues.